Below are 13 T cell receptor beta chains sequenced from a single sample in a study of early stage breast cancer tumors (TCRdb year 2017). The method behind the library was the immunoSEQ multiplex PCR assay. TCRdb limited this immuneACCESS table to in-frame rearrangements with V and J called. A share of clones is missing; checked studies link under half to unresolved V genes, and the rest is unexplained. The sample includes about 34,000 clones, with roughly four fifths observed a single time. Jointly, the top ten make up 10% of the sample. Sequenced material: breast tumor tissue. The source is a person aged 25 to 39 with breast cancer.

J is TRBJ2-5 and V is TRBV7-2, with 12 bases identical to TRBD2. The CDR3 contains 16 residues. V lost 5 bases, J lost 5 bases, and 9 bases stayed unmatched. Germline V gene sequence: CDR1 SGHTA, CDR2 FQGNSA. The CDR3 region has the DNA TGTGCCAGCAGCGCCGCTAGCGGGAGGGCTTGGGAGACCCAGTACTTC. Translating it yields CASSAASGRAWETQYF. Together with reference TRBV7-2 and TRBJ2-5, the CDR3 gives the full variable domain: GAGVSQSPSNKVTEKGKDVELRCDPISGHTALYWYRQSLGQGLEFLIYFQGNSAPDKSGLPSDRFSAERTGGSVSTLTIQRTQQEDSAVYLCASSAASGRAWETQYFGPGTRLLVL.

This chain uses TRBV29-1 with TRBJ2-7, with D perhaps given as TRBD1 or TRBD2 (5 bases each). The CDR3 has 11 residues. Trimming shortened V by 4 bases and J by 3 bases, and 7 bases separated the two germline ends. Looked up from germline, CDR1 is SQVTM and CDR2 is ANQGSEA. In DNA, the CDR3 is TGCAGCGTTGGGGACGGCTACGAGCAGTACTTC. It encodes CSVGDGYEQYF.

The CDR3 DNA reads TGTGCCAGCAGTGGGTCGGGGAAGCCCCAGCATTTT. Translated: CASSGSGKPQHF. The rearrangement uses TRBV28 and TRBJ1-5; D gene ambiguous. The CDR3 extends over 12 amino acids. V lost 5 bases and J lost 8, with 10 bases in between. Germline CDR1 and CDR2: MDHEN and SYDVKM.

The CDR3 sequence: CASSESRLAGPNEQYF. Written as DNA, the CDR3 is TGTGCCAGCAGTGAATCCCGACTAGCGGGACCTAATGAGCAGTACTTC. The rearrangement joins TRBV25-1 to TRBJ2-7; 11 bases match TRBD2. CDR3 length: 16 amino acids. In germline, CDR1 is MGHDK, CDR2 SYGVNS. Trimming at V came to 1 base and at J to 7 bases, leaving 9 bases not matched to a gene.

The CDR3 is CASSGGAGTNQPQHF. CDR3 DNA: TGTGCCAGCAGTGGAGGGGCCGGTACCAATCAGCCCCAGCATTTT. The gene calls are TRBV28 and TRBJ1-5; D possibly corresponds to TRBD1 (5 bases). Germline V CDR1 and CDR2: MDHEN, SYDVKM. V was clipped by 5 bases and J by 3 bases, with 14 bases between them. This CDR3 contains 15 residues.

V gene TRBV7-9 combines with J gene TRBJ2-1; 9 positions match TRBD2. From germline, CDR1 is SEHNR and CDR2 FQNEAQ (reference sequence). V lost 2 bases and J lost 4; bases outside the gene matches: 6. The length of the CDR3 is 16 residues. CDR3 nucleotide sequence: TGTGCCAGCAGCTTATCCAGCGGGGGGAGGTACAATGAGCAGTTCTTC. Translating gives CASSLSSGGRYNEQFF. The whole variable domain, filled in from reference TRBV7-9 and TRBJ2-1, reads DTGVSQNPRHKITKRGQNVTFRCDPISEHNRLYWYRQTLGQGPEFLTYFQNEAQLEKSRLLSDRFSAERPKGSFSTLEIQRTEQGDSAMYLCASSLSSGGRYNEQFFGPGTRLTVL.

The V gene is TRBV10-3, the J gene TRBJ1-5; D uncertain. CDR3 length: 12 residues. The V gene lost 3 bases and the J gene lost 12 bases, with 12 bases spanning the gap. Germline V lookup: CDR1 ENHRY, CDR2 SYGVKD. The DNA of the CDR3 is TGTGCCATCAGTGACGCGGGTATGGACCAGCATTTT. Amino acid sequence: CAISDAGMDQHF.

The chain employs TRBV7-3 and TRBJ1-2; tentative D call: TRBD1 (5 bases). The CDR3 covers 16 residues. The V gene's germline CDR1 is SGHTA and CDR2 FQGTGA. Trimming took off 2 bases at V and 2 bases at J, with 15 bases between the two ends. The CDR3 DNA reads TGTGCCAGCAGCTTACAGATCAGGGTAACCAACTATGGCTACACCTTC. It specifies CASSLQIRVTNYGYTF.

In its sample, this clone was seen a few times. This chain joins TRBV27 and TRBJ1-2; D is undetermined. Germline CDR1 reads MNHEY; CDR2 reads SMNVEV (reference sequence). V gave up 4 bases and J gave up 4 bases, with 13 bases separating them. The CDR3 is 14 amino acids. The CDR3 here is CASSSHSPLYGYTF. Written as DNA, the CDR3 is TGTGCCAGCAGTTCCCACTCTCCCCTCTATGGCTACACCTTC.

CDR3 DNA sequence: TGTGCCAGCAGCGTGGGACCAGCACAGATCTACGAGCAGTACTTC. Its translation is CASSVGPAQIYEQYF. The chain recombines TRBV9 with TRBJ2-7; either TRBD1 or TRBD2 may fit D (5 bases each). The V gene's germline CDR1 is SGDLS and CDR2 YYNGEE. The germline V and J ends were trimmed by 2 bases and 3 bases, with 15 bases remaining between them. There are 15 residues in the CDR3.

The chain uses TRBV29-1 and TRBJ2-5; 8 positions match TRBD1. There are 13 residues in the CDR3. With V trimmed by 4 bases and J by 5 bases, 6 bases remained unmatched. In germline, CDR1 is SQVTM, CDR2 ANQGSEA. CDR3 loop: CSVVPGGIETQYF. CDR3 in DNA: TGCAGCGTTGTTCCAGGGGGCATTGAGACCCAGTACTTC.

The chain is built from TRBV6-6 and TRBJ1-5; the match to TRBD1 covers 9 bases. The CDR3 totals 14 residues. CDR1 is MNHNY and CDR2 is SVGAGI in the germline V gene (reference sequence). Trimming took 7 bases from V and 5 from J; bases not matched to a gene: 6. CDR3 coding DNA: TGTGCCAGCAATAGACAGGGGGGAGATCAGCCCCAGCATTTT. Its protein product is CASNRQGGDQPQHF.

Within the sample, this clone is medium-sized. This rearrangement joins TRBV10-3 to TRBJ1-5; the D is unclear. Germline lookup yields CDR1 ENHRY and CDR2 SYGVKD. The CDR3 has 14 residues. Trimming removed 1 base at V and 5 bases at J, with 9 bases between. In DNA form, the CDR3 reads TGTGCCATCAGTGAGTATGGAGGGCATCAGCCCCAGCATTTT. Translated, it gives CAISEYGGHQPQHF.